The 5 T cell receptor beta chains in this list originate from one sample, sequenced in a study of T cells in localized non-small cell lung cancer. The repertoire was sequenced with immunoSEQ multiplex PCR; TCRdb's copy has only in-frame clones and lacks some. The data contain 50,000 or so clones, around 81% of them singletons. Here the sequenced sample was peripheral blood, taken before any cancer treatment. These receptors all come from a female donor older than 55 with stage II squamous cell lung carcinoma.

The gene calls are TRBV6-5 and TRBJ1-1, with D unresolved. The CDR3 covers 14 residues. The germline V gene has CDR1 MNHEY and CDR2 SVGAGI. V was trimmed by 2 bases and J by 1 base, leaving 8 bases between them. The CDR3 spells CASSYAAENTEAFF. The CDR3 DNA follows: TGTGCCAGCAGTTACGCGGCAGAGAACACTGAAGCTTTCTTT.

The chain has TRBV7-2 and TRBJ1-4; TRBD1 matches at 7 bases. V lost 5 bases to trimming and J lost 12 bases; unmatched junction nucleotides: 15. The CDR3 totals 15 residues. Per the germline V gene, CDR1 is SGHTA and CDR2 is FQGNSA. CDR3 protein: CASSPRPDRSQQLFF. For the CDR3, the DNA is TGTGCCAGCAGCCCCCGGCCGGACAGGAGCCAACAACTGTTTTTT.

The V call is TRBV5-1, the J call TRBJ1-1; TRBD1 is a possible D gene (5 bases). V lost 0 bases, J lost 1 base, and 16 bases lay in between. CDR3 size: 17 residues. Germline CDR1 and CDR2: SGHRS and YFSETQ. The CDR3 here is CASSLALRQSRNTEAFF. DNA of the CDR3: TGCGCCAGCAGCTTGGCCCTCAGACAGTCCAGGAACACTGAAGCTTTCTTT. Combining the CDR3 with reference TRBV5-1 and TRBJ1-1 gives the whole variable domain KAGVTQTPRYLIKTRGQQVTLSCSPISGHRSVSWYQQTPGQGLQFLFEYFSETQRNKGNFPGRFSGRQFSNSRSEMNVSTLELGDSALYLCASSLALRQSRNTEAFFGQGTRLTVV.

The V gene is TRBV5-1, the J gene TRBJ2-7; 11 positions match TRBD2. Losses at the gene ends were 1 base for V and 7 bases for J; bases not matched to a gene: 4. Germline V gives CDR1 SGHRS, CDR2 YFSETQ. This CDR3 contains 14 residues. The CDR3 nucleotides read TGCGCCAGCAGCTTGACTAGCGGGGGTGCGGAGCAGTACTTC. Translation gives CASSLTSGGAEQYF.

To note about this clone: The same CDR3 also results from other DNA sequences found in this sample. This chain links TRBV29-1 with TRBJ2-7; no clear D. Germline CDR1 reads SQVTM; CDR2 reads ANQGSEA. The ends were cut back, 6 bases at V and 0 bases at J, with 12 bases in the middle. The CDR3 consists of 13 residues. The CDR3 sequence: CSVPGASSYEQYF. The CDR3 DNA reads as TGCAGCGTCCCAGGAGCCAGCTCCTACGAGCAGTACTTC.